This entry lists 22 T cell receptor beta chains sequenced from one sample in a study of human T cells and chemical hapten exposure. Time point specified: patch test 1, 2 weeks after DPC sensitization. Treatment denoted: therapeutic diphenylcyclopropenone sensitization with weekly scalp DPC. TCRdb passed the RACE reads through MiXCR, listing each CDR3 protein once. The sample yields approximately 90,000 distinct CDR3 sequences, under 15% seen once. The sample here was whole blood, taken in connection with sensitization to the hapten diphenylcyclopropenone (DPC). All receptors derive from a woman aged 40 to 50 with alopecia areata. Some clones in this sample may be carry-over from other donors' samples.

This clonotype was seen at least ten times. CDR3 loop: CASSLTSQEGMTQYF. The CDR3 region has the DNA TGTGCCAGCAGCTTAACGAGTCAAGAGGGTATGACCCAGTACTTC. This chain joins TRBV7-3 and TRBJ2-5, with D possibly being TRBD2 (5 bases). The ends were cut back, 0 bases at V and 7 bases at J, with 15 bases in the middle. The CDR3 sequence is 15 residues long. CDR1 SGHTA and CDR2 FQGTGA come from the germline V gene.

This clonotype was seen only a few times. The chain joins TRBV7-8 to TRBJ2-1; 9 bases are a match to TRBD2. Trimming at V came to 3 bases and at J to 6 bases, leaving 12 bases not matched to a gene. The CDR3 consists of 17 residues. The germline V gene has CDR1 SGHVS and CDR2 FQNEAQ. CDR3 loop: CASSFPRGLAGINEQFF. In DNA, the CDR3 is TGTGCCAGCAGCTTTCCGAGGGGGCTAGCGGGAATCAATGAGCAGTTCTTC.

The rearrangement links TRBV5-1 to TRBJ2-7, with TRBD1 identical over 11 bases. Germline lookup yields CDR1 SGHRS and CDR2 YFSETQ. The CDR3 is 17 residues long. V shed 4 bases and J 2 bases; nucleotides not matched to a gene: 11. The CDR3 is CASSLPGTGGFTYEQYF. In nucleotides, the CDR3 is TGCGCCAGCAGCCTTCCCGGGACAGGGGGATTTACCTACGAGCAGTACTTC.

This clonotype was seen a handful of times. The V call is TRBV6-2 or TRBV6-3, the J call TRBJ2-7, with TRBD2 matching 10 bases. CDR1 and CDR2 (germline): MNHEY, SVGEGT. Germline trimming cut 6 bases from V and 6 bases from J; bases unmatched to any gene: 8. The CDR3 is 14 residues long. The CDR3 spells CASRLAGTLGEQYF. CDR3 nucleotide sequence: TGTGCCAGCAGACTAGCGGGGACCCTAGGCGAGCAGTACTTC.

This clonotype was observed a handful of times. DNA of the CDR3: TGCAGTGCTTTTGGCCGAGAGACCCAGTACTTC. Protein: CSAFGRETQYF. The chain couples TRBV20-1 to TRBJ2-5; D uncertain. Trimming removed 5 bases at V and 4 bases at J, with 8 bases between. The germline gives CDR1 DFQATT, CDR2 SNEGSKA (reference sequence). The CDR3 totals 11 residues.

This chain joins TRBV29-1 and TRBJ2-5; no reliable D call. Per the germline V gene, CDR1 is SQVTM and CDR2 is ANQGSEA. CDR3 length: 12 residues. V was cut by 4 bases and J by 1 base, with 7 bases left in between. The CDR3 reads CSVAGFQETQYF. CDR3 bases: TGCAGCGTTGCGGGCTTCCAAGAGACCCAGTACTTC.

This clonotype was counted ten times or more. The rearrangement joins TRBV2 to TRBJ2-2; TRBD2 matches at 10 bases. Trimming cost V 9 bases and J 4 bases; bases outside gene matches: 2. CDR3 length: 13 amino acids. The germline CDR1 and CDR2 sequences are SNHLY and FYNNEI. DNA for the CDR3: TGTGCCAGAAGGACTAGCGGCACCGGGGAGCTGTTTTTT. The encoded protein is CARRTSGTGELFF.

This clonotype was recorded a few times. The rearrangement joins TRBV7-2 to TRBJ1-1; TRBD1 is a possible D gene (5 bases). V gave up 0 bases and J gave up 4 bases, with 12 bases separating them. This CDR3 comprises 15 residues. Germline CDR1 SGHTA, CDR2 FQGNSA. The CDR3 DNA is TGTGCCAGCAGCTTAGCGGCCAGGGTCCCCACTGAAGCTTTCTTT. It translates to CASSLAARVPTEAFF. The variable domain in full, completed from reference TRBV7-2 and TRBJ1-1, reads GAGVSQSPSNKVTEKGKDVELRCDPISGHTALYWYRQSLGQGLEFLIYFQGNSAPDKSGLPSDRFSAERTGGSVSTLTIQRTQQEDSAVYLCASSLAARVPTEAFFGQGTRLTVV.

The V and J genes are TRBV19 and TRBJ2-3; 9 bases match TRBD2. The germline V gene encodes CDR1 LNHDA and CDR2 SQIVND (reference sequence). The CDR3 contains 16 residues. Trimming removed 5 bases from V and 0 bases from J; junction bases left unmatched: 6. The CDR3 nucleotides are TGTGCCAGTAGTCCCAGACTAGCGGTGAGCACAGATACGCAGTATTTT. This codes for CASSPRLAVSTDTQYF.

The chain joins TRBV5-4 to TRBJ2-1; D is uncertain. The V gene lost 4 bases and the J gene lost 8 bases, with 16 bases spanning the gap. This CDR3 contains 14 residues. The germline V gene encodes CDR1 SGHNT and CDR2 YYREEE (reference sequence). The CDR3 DNA is TGTGCCAGCAGCAAAAGTCCCGATATAGATGAGCAGTTCTTC. Its translation is CASSKSPDIDEQFF.

This clonotype was found many times. The rearrangement joins TRBV20-1 to TRBJ2-7; 9 nucleotides align to TRBD2. The germline V gene encodes CDR1 DFQATT and CDR2 SNEGSKA (reference sequence). CDR3 length: 14 residues. With V trimmed by 6 bases and J by 4 bases, 10 bases remained unmatched. The CDR3 DNA follows: TGCAGTGCACCGGATGGTAGCGGGAGATACGAGCAGTACTTC. Protein: CSAPDGSGRYEQYF.

Relative to its sample, this clonotype is medium-sized. This chain connects TRBV9 to TRBJ2-2; D is uncertain. Germline V lookup: CDR1 SGDLS, CDR2 YYNGEE. The CDR3 totals 14 residues. Deletions cut 0 bases from V and 6 bases from J, with 9 bases between. CDR3 loop: CASSVVNKSGELFF. The CDR3 nucleotides read TGTGCCAGCAGCGTAGTGAATAAGTCCGGGGAGCTGTTTTTT.

This clonotype was counted only a few times. The chain combines TRBV4-2 with TRBJ2-2; 7 nucleotides agree with TRBD2. This CDR3 region has 16 residues. The ends lost 0 bases at V and 4 bases at J; junction bases unmatched: 5. Per germline, CDR1 LGHNA and CDR2 YNFKEQ. The CDR3 loop is CASSQDLGGATGELFF. The CDR3 region has the DNA TGTGCCAGCAGCCAAGATCTGGGAGGGGCCACCGGGGAGCTGTTTTTT.

This clonotype showed up just a few times. This chain connects TRBV6-5 to TRBJ2-1; 8 bases align to TRBD2. The CDR3 runs 15 residues. Trimming took 4 bases from V and 7 from J; bases not matched to a gene: 9. Germline CDR1 reads MNHEY; CDR2 reads SVGAGI. The CDR3 DNA is TGTGCCAGCAGTTCGGGGAAAGCGGGAGAGAATGAGCAGTTCTTC. Translation gives CASSSGKAGENEQFF.

This clonotype was picked up many times. The chain is built from TRBV9 and TRBJ2-2; no firm D call. Trimming cost V 0 bases and J 5 bases, with 11 bases left between them. Looked up from germline, CDR1 is SGDLS and CDR2 is YYNGEE. The CDR3 is 15 amino acids. Here the CDR3 DNA reads TGTGCCAGCAGCGTAGAAGGGTATGATACCGGGGAGCTGTTTTTT. Translating gives CASSVEGYDTGELFF. The full variable domain, rest sourced from reference TRBV9 and TRBJ2-2, is DSGVTQTPKHLITATGQRVTLRCSPRSGDLSVYWYQQSLDQGLQFLIQYYNGEERAKGNILERFSAQQFPDLHSELNLSSLELGDSALYFCASSVEGYDTGELFFGEGSRLTVL.

This chain connects TRBV11-1 to TRBJ2-7; no definite D call. The CDR3 has 14 residues. The V end lost 1 base, the J end lost 5 bases, and 12 bases lay between the germline ends. Germline V gene lookup returns CDR1 SGHAT and CDR2 FQDESV (reference sequence). This CDR3 is CASSLEQSLNEQYF. CDR3 in DNA: TGTGCCAGCAGCTTAGAACAGAGCCTAAACGAGCAGTACTTC.

The V call is TRBV7-9, the J call TRBJ2-1, with a tentative D call TRBD2 (5 bases). V lost 1 base and J lost 6, with 10 bases in between. The germline V gene encodes CDR1 SEHNR and CDR2 FQNEAQ (reference sequence). This CDR3 spans 14 amino acids. Here the CDR3 DNA reads TGTGCCAGCAGCTTAGACGGCGGACTCAATGAGCAGTTCTTC. Protein: CASSLDGGLNEQFF.

The V gene is TRBV5-8, the J gene TRBJ1-5; TRBD1 matches 10 bases. CDR3 length equals 18 residues. The V gene's germline CDR1 is SGHTS and CDR2 YDEGEE. The V and J ends lost 2 bases and 2 bases, in that order; junction bases with no gene match: 10. This CDR3 is CASSFPRQGAMGNQPQHF. Written as DNA, the CDR3 is TGTGCCAGCAGCTTCCCCCGACAGGGGGCTATGGGCAATCAGCCCCAGCATTTT.

V is TRBV7-2 and J is TRBJ2-3; 8 nucleotides line up with TRBD2. Losses at the gene ends were 1 base for V and 5 bases for J; bases not matched to a gene: 8. This CDR3 comprises 16 residues. Per germline, CDR1 SGHTA and CDR2 FQGNSA. DNA for the CDR3: TGTGCCAGCAGCTTAGTCTGGGTAGCGGGACGAGATACGCAGTATTTT. This gives the protein CASSLVWVAGRDTQYF.

This clonotype was detected only a few times. The chain couples TRBV7-9 to TRBJ2-7; perhaps TRBD2 as D (5 bases). The CDR3 is 14 residues long. Trimming removed 4 bases at V and 5 bases at J, with 15 bases between. Germline V gene lookup returns CDR1 SEHNR and CDR2 FQNEAQ (reference sequence). The DNA of the CDR3 is TGTGCCAGCAGCTCGAGGACGCGGGCCCACGAGCAGTACTTC. It specifies CASSSRTRAHEQYF.

A few counts support this clonotype. V is TRBV29-1 and J is TRBJ2-1; 14 nucleotides line up with TRBD2. Germline V gives CDR1 SQVTM, CDR2 ANQGSEA. The length of the CDR3 is 18 residues. After removal of 4 bases from V and 4 bases from J, the junction contained 12 bases not matched to a gene. CDR3: CSVAGTSGSLGLYNEQFF. The DNA of the CDR3 is TGCAGCGTTGCCGGGACTAGCGGGAGTTTGGGACTTTACAATGAGCAGTTCTTC.

The chain couples TRBV18 to TRBJ2-3, with D uncertain. CDR1 and CDR2 (germline): KGHSH, LQKENI. V was trimmed by 3 bases and J by 12 bases, leaving 10 bases between them. This CDR3 is built from 11 residues. The CDR3 nucleotides are TGTGCCAGCTCACCGTCCGGCGGCCAGTATTTT. Amino acid sequence: CASSPSGGQYF.